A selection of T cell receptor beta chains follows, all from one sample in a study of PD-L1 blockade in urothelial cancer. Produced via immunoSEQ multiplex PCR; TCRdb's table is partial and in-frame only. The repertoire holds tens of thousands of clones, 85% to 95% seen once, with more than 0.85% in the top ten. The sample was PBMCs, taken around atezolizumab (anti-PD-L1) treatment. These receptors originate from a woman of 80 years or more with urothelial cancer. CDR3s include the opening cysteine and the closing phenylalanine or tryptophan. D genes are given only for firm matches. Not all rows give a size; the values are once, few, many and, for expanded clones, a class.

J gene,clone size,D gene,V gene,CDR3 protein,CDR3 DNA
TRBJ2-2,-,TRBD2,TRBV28,CASTLAGGRTGELFF,TGTGCCAGTACATTAGCGGGAGGGCGAACCGGGGAGCTGTTTTTT
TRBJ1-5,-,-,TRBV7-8,CASSPLLIPLDQPQHF,TGTGCCAGCAGCCCCCTCCTTATCCCGTTAGATCAGCCCCAGCATTTT
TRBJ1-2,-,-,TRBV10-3,CAISESAGVVYGYTF,TGTGCCATCAGTGAGTCGGCAGGTGTTGTCTATGGCTACACCTTC
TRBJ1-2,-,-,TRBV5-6,CASSLGQKNYGYTF,TGTGCCAGCAGCTTGGGGCAGAAGAACTATGGCTACACCTTC
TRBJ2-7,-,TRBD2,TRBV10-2,CASSDGRTSGRLREQYF,TGCGCCAGCAGTGATGGCAGGACTAGCGGGAGATTGCGCGAGCAGTACTTC
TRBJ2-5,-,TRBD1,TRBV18,CASSPPSGQGGETQYF,TGTGCCAGCTCACCACCGTCGGGACAGGGGGGGGAGACCCAGTACTTC
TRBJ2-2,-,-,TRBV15,CATSRGAGQKTGELFF,TGTGCCACCAGCAGAGGCGCAGGACAGAAAACCGGGGAGCTGTTTTTT
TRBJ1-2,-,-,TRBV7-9,CASSLILAVSYGYTF,TGTGCCAGCAGCTTAATTCTAGCAGTCAGCTATGGCTACACCTTC
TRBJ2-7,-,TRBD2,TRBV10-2,CASSESGGRAHEQYF,TGCGCCAGCAGTGAGTCTGGCGGGAGGGCCCACGAGCAGTACTTC
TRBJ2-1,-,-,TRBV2,CASSVVDEQFF,TGTGCCAGCAGTGTAGTGGATGAGCAGTTCTTC
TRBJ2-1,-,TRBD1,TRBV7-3,CASSSRTGEMNEQFF,TGTGCCAGCAGCTCTCGGACAGGCGAGATGAATGAGCAGTTCTTC
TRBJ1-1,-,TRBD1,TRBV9,CASSSNTGGLTEAFF,TGTGCCAGCAGCTCCAACACAGGGGGCCTCACTGAAGCTTTCTTT
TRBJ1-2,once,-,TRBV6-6,CASSYSIFREDYGYTF,TGTGCCAGCAGTTACTCGATTTTTAGGGAGGACTATGGCTACACCTTC
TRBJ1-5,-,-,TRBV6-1,CASSEVREITNQPQHF,TGTGCCAGCAGTGAGGTACGAGAGATAACCAATCAGCCCCAGCATTTT
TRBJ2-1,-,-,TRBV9,CASSPLAPPYNEQFF,TGTGCCAGCAGCCCCCTAGCGCCCCCCTACAATGAGCAGTTCTTC
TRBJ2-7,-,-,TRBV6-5,CASSYTQGSYEQYF,TGTGCCAGCAGTTACACACAGGGTTCGTACGAGCAGTACTTC
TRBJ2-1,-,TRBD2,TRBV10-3,CAISDSGGSSYNEQFF,TGTGCCATCAGTGATTCGGGAGGGAGCTCCTACAATGAGCAGTTCTTC
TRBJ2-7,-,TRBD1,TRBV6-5,CATTGTVLDEQYF,TGTGCCACCACCGGGACAGTGTTAGACGAGCAGTACTTC
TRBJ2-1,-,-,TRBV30,CAWSSVREQFF,TGTGCCTGGAGTAGTGTGCGGGAGCAGTTCTTC
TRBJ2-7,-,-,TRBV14,CASSQDRAGSEQYF,TGTGCCAGCAGCCAAGACCGGGCAGGGTCTGAGCAGTACTTC
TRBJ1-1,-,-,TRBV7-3,CASSQRGGTEAFF,TGTGCCAGCAGCCAAAGGGGGGGTACTGAAGCTTTCTTT
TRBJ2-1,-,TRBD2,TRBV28,CASSSGGEQFF,TGTGCCAGCAGTTCCGGGGGGGAGCAGTTCTTC
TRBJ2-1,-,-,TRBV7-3,CARGEESARGQFF,TGTGCCAGGGGGGAGGAGAGCGCTAGGGGGCAGTTCTTC
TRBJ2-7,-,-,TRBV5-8,CASSPRGYEQYF,TGTGCCAGCAGCCCGAGAGGCTACGAGCAGTACTTC
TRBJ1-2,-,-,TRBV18,CASSHGLTGVYGYTF,TGTGCCAGCTCACACGGGTTGACAGGAGTCTATGGCTACACCTTC
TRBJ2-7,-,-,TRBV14,CASSQDGLALPLRVYEQYF,TGTGCCAGCAGCCAAGATGGCCTAGCGTTGCCTCTCCGAGTCTACGAGCAGTACTTC
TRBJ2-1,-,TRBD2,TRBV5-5,CASSLGSGTHNEQFF,TGTGCCAGCAGCTTGGGGAGCGGGACGCACAATGAGCAGTTCTTC
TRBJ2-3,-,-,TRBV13,CASSITDTQYF,TGTGCCAGCAGCATAACAGATACGCAGTATTTT
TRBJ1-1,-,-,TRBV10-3,CAISARGEDTEAFF,TGTGCCATCTCGGCCCGGGGAGAGGACACTGAAGCTTTCTTT
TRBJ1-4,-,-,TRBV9,CASRGEREKLFF,TGTGCCAGCAGGGGAGAGCGGGAAAAACTGTTTTTT
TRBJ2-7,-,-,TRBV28,CASRPMSQDYVQYF,TGTGCCAGCAGACCCATGAGCCAGGACTATGTGCAGTACTTC
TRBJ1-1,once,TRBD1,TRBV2,CAGSGGGLNTEAFF,TGTGCCGGTTCAGGGGGCGGGTTGAACACTGAAGCTTTCTTT
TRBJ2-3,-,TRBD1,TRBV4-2,CASSQPGTGLTDTQYF,TGTGCCAGCAGCCAACCCGGGACAGGGTTGACAGATACGCAGTATTTT
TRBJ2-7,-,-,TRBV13,CASSATQGGEQYF,TGTGCCAGCAGCGCGACTCAGGGGGGCGAGCAGTACTTC
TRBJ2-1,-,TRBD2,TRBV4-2,CASSQVWGLAEDSRYNEQFF,TGTGCCAGCAGCCAAGTTTGGGGACTAGCGGAAGATTCTCGTTACAATGAGCAGTTCTTC
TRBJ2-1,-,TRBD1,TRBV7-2,CASSSTTGGSYEQFF,TGTGCCAGCAGCTCGACGACAGGGGGGTCGTATGAGCAGTTCTTC
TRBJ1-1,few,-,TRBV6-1,CASSGGLINAEAFF,TGTGCCAGCAGTGGGGGACTGATCAACGCTGAAGCTTTCTTT
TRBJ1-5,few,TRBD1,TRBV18,CASSAGTGGNQPQHF,TGTGCCAGCTCAGCCGGGACAGGGGGTAATCAGCCCCAGCATTTT
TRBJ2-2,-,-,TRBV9,CASSVGSSVAGELFF,TGTGCCAGCAGCGTAGGAAGTAGCGTCGCCGGGGAGCTGTTTTTT
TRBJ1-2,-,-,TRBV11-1,CASSLDEGTGYTF,TGTGCCAGCAGCTTGGACGAGGGGACAGGCTACACCTTC
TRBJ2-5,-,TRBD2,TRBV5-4,CASSLASGQETQYF,TGTGCCAGCAGCTTGGCTAGCGGGCAAGAGACCCAGTACTTC
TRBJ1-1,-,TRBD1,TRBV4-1,CASSTSGQGSTEAFF,TGCGCCAGCAGCACCTCGGGACAGGGAAGCACTGAAGCTTTCTTT
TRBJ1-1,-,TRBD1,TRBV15,CATSRGGTGTTEAFF,TGTGCCACCAGCAGAGGAGGGACAGGGACAACTGAAGCTTTCTTT
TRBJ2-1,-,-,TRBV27,CASSLLDRLGNEQFF,TGTGCCAGCAGTTTACTAGACAGGTTGGGAAATGAGCAGTTCTTC
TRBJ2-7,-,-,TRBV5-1,CASSFRGEQYF,TGCGCCAGCAGCTTTAGGGGCGAGCAGTACTTC
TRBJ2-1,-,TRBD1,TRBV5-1,CASSLEGDRGYNEQFF,TGCGCCAGCAGCTTGGAAGGTGACAGGGGCTACAATGAGCAGTTCTTC
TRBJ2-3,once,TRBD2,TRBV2,CARGGDRPIDTQYF,TGTGCCAGGGGGGGGGACCGGCCCATTGATACGCAGTATTTT
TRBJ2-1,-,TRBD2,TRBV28,CASSGTSGSWNEQFF,TGTGCCAGCAGTGGGACTAGCGGGAGTTGGAATGAGCAGTTCTTC
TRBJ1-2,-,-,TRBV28,CASSHGGGTYGYTF,TGTGCCAGCAGTCATGGGGGGGGCACCTATGGCTACACCTTC
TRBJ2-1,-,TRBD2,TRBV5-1,CASSAPLAGGLFDEQFF,TGCGCCAGCAGCGCACCACTAGCGGGAGGTTTGTTCGATGAGCAGTTCTTC
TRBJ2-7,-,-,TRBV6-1,CASSRAVIDEQYF,TGTGCCAGCAGTAGAGCGGTTATTGACGAGCAGTACTTC
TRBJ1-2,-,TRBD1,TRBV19,CASSTRTGAENYGYTF,TGTGCCAGTAGTACGAGGACAGGGGCGGAGAACTATGGCTACACCTTC
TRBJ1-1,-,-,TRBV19,CASSVTGPSPAEAFF,TGTGCCAGTAGTGTAACAGGTCCGTCCCCCGCTGAAGCTTTCTTT
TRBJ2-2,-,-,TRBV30,CAWSPTARGELFF,TGTGCCTGGAGTCCAACAGCTCGCGGGGAGCTGTTTTTT